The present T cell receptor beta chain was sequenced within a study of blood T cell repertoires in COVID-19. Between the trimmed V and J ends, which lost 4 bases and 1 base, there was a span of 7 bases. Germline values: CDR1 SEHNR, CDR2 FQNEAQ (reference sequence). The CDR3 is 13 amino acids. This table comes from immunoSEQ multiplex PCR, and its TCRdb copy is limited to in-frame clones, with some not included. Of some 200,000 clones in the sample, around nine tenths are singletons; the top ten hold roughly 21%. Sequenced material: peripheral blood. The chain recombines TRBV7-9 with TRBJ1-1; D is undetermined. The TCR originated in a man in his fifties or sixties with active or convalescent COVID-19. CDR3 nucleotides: TGTGCCAGCAGCTACGCGGGGAACACTGAAGCTTTCTTT. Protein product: CASSYAGNTEAFF.